Listed below are T cell receptor beta chains from one sample, sequenced in a study of blood T cells in healthy people across ages. TCRdb redid the calling of the 5' RACE reads with MiXCR, one entry per CDR3 protein. The table shows 1.5 million to 2 million distinct CDR3 sequences, with about 28% occurring only once. Input material: blood. The source is a woman aged 25-40 years in good health. CDR3s include the opening cysteine and the closing phenylalanine or tryptophan. Fields, in order: V gene, clone size, J gene, D gene, CDR3 protein. A D gene is named only where the DNA matches it firmly. Some rows have no size entry. The others give once, few or many, or a class for an expanded clone.

v_gene: TRBV20-1
abundance: NA
j_gene: TRBJ1-2
d_gene: TRBD1
CDR3aa: CIARGGVFGYTF

v_gene: TRBV11-3
abundance: many
j_gene: TRBJ2-7
d_gene: TRBD1
CDR3aa: CASSLRGQGDEQYF

v_gene: TRBV5-1
abundance: once
j_gene: TRBJ2-3
d_gene: TRBD1
CDR3aa: CTSSFRRDRISTDTQYF

v_gene: TRBV29-1
abundance: once
j_gene: TRBJ2-2
d_gene: NA
CDR3aa: CSVSRGNTGELFF

v_gene: TRBV5-1
abundance: many
j_gene: TRBJ2-1
d_gene: TRBD2
CDR3aa: CASSLAGGGYNEQFF

v_gene: TRBV20-1
abundance: NA
j_gene: TRBJ2-7
d_gene: NA
CDR3aa: CSARERWGDKGEQYF

v_gene: TRBV3-1
abundance: NA
j_gene: TRBJ2-5
d_gene: NA
CDR3aa: CASSPLTQRQTQYF

v_gene: TRBV27
abundance: few
j_gene: TRBJ2-1
d_gene: NA
CDR3aa: CASTNSPRDGEQFF

v_gene: TRBV7-8
abundance: NA
j_gene: TRBJ1-2
d_gene: TRBD1
CDR3aa: CASSPRDRGRRGYTF

v_gene: TRBV6-6
abundance: NA
j_gene: TRBJ2-3
d_gene: TRBD2
CDR3aa: CASSPQERGGTDTQYF

v_gene: TRBV30
abundance: few
j_gene: TRBJ2-7
d_gene: NA
CDR3aa: CAWSHGASYEQYF

v_gene: TRBV2
abundance: few
j_gene: TRBJ2-1
d_gene: NA
CDR3aa: CASSEMGLKGNEQFF